These 18 T cell receptor beta chains originate from one sample sequenced in a study of T-cell memory formation after mild COVID-19. TCRdb ran MiXCR on the 5' RACE reads and lists one entry per CDR3 protein. The table has around 190,000 distinct CDR3 sequences, about 18% seen once; the top ten hold 3.5% to 5%. The sequencing sample was made of PBMCs or a T cell subset sorted from them (not recorded which). These receptors all stem from a man younger than 35 who had mild COVID-19 (a few samples of this study predate the infection). Cell type and time point are not known.

The CDR3 here is CASSRDRGLYEQYV. CDR3 nucleotide sequence: TGTGCCAGCAGCCGGGACAGGGGCCTCTACGAGCAGTACGTC. The chain employs TRBV12-3 or TRBV12-4 and TRBJ2-7, with TRBD1 identical over 10 bases. The CDR3 covers 14 residues. After removal of 6 bases from V and 3 bases from J, the junction contained 5 bases not matched to a gene.

The sample holds a few counts of this clonotype. CDR3 protein: CASSTSGMGHEQFF. The CDR3 nucleotides are TGTGCCAGCAGTACCTCAGGGATGGGCCATGAGCAGTTCTTC. The chain employs TRBV25-1 and TRBJ2-1; D might be TRBD1 (5 bases). The CDR3 contains 14 residues. Germline V lookup: CDR1 MGHDK, CDR2 SYGVNS. Trimming removed 5 bases at V and 8 bases at J, with 16 bases between.

The chain combines TRBV11-2 with TRBJ1-2, with 9 positions matching TRBD1. The ends lost 5 bases at V and 1 base at J; junction bases unmatched: 8. The CDR3 covers 16 residues. Per germline, CDR1 SGHAT and CDR2 FQNNGV. The CDR3 DNA is TGTGCCAGCAGCGGAGTCCGGGACAGGGATAACTATGGCTACACCTTC. This translates into CASSGVRDRDNYGYTF. Drawing the rest from reference TRBV11-2 and TRBJ1-2, the complete variable domain is EAGVAQSPRYKIIEKRQSVAFWCNPISGHATLYWYQQILGQGPKLLIQFQNNGVVDDSQLPKDRFSAERLKGVDSTLKIQPAKLEDSAVYLCASSGVRDRDNYGYTFGSGTRLTVV.

The chain employs TRBV6-2 or TRBV6-3 and TRBJ2-1, with 12 bases aligning to TRBD2. V lost 5 bases and J lost 7; bases outside the gene matches: 6. CDR3 size: 15 residues. Germline V CDR1 and CDR2: MNHEY, SVGEGT. As DNA, the CDR3 is TGTGCCAGCAGTACACAACTAGCGGGGGGAAATGAGCAGTTCTTC. This encodes CASSTQLAGGNEQFF.

The V gene is TRBV5-1, the J gene TRBJ1-1; no clear D gene. V was clipped by 4 bases and J by 8 bases, with 12 bases between them. CDR3 length: 12 amino acids. From germline, CDR1 is SGHRS and CDR2 YFSETQ. In DNA form, the CDR3 reads TGCGCCAGCAGCCCAGGAGGGAGGGAAGCTTTCTTT. This codes for CASSPGGREAFF.

The chain joins TRBV27 to TRBJ2-4, with a tentative D call TRBD1 (8 bases). Germline V gene data show CDR1 as MNHEY and CDR2 as SMNVEV (reference sequence). CDR3 length: 16 residues. V was pared by 5 bases and J by 3 bases, with 17 bases between. The CDR3, as DNA: TGTGCCAGCAGTCAACAGGGGGGAGGGGTCAAAAACATTCAGTACTTC. Its translation is CASSQQGGGVKNIQYF.

This rearrangement joins TRBV7-2 to TRBJ2-2, with 12 bases fitting TRBD1. V was clipped by 5 bases and J by 9 bases; unmatched bases: 7. The length of the CDR3 is 15 residues. Germline V gene sequence: CDR1 SGHTA, CDR2 FQGNSA. CDR3 nucleotides: TGTGCCAGCAGCCCATCCGGGACAGGGGGCCGGGAGCTGTTTTTT. It is translated as CASSPSGTGGRELFF. Drawing the rest from reference TRBV7-2 and TRBJ2-2, the complete variable domain is GAGVSQSPSNKVTEKGKDVELRCDPISGHTALYWYRQSLGQGLEFLIYFQGNSAPDKSGLPSDRFSAERTGGSVSTLTIQRTQQEDSAVYLCASSPSGTGGRELFFGEGSRLTVL.

The CDR3 spells CASSSGQGVDTQYF. The CDR3, as DNA: TGTGCCAGCAGCTCGGGACAGGGGGTAGATACGCAGTATTTT. This rearrangement joins TRBV7-9 to TRBJ2-3; 11 nucleotides line up with TRBD1. Germline V gene data show CDR1 as SEHNR and CDR2 as FQNEAQ (reference sequence). The CDR3 covers 14 residues. Trimming cost V 4 bases and J 5 bases; bases outside gene matches: 2.

The chain carries TRBV20-1 and TRBJ2-3, with a weak D call TRBD2 (5 bases). Germline values: CDR1 DFQATT, CDR2 SNEGSKA (reference sequence). CDR3 length: 13 amino acids. V shed 0 bases and J shed 10 bases, with 14 bases lying between them. This chain's CDR3 is CSARDQLDRAQYF. CDR3 in DNA: TGCAGTGCTAGAGACCAACTAGATCGGGCGCAGTATTTT.

In its sample, this clonotype was seen many times. At one end the junction does not follow the germline gene, possibly because of a read error. The J gene is TRBJ1-2, the V gene TRBV7-2, with 9 bases lining up with TRBD1. The CDR3 totals 12 residues. In germline, CDR1 is SGHTA, CDR2 FQGNSA. This CDR3 is CASSLDRGGYTF. The CDR3 region has the DNA TGCGCCAGCAGCTTGGACAGGGGTGGCTACACCTTC.

This clonotype has just a few counts. The V and J genes are TRBV4-3 and TRBJ2-7; 11 nucleotides line up with TRBD2. The germline gives CDR1 LGHNA, CDR2 YSLEER. The CDR3 contains 15 residues. The V gene end was trimmed by 2 bases and the J gene end by 7 bases; junction bases not matched to a gene: 7. The CDR3 spells CASSQLTSGAGEQYF. The DNA for the CDR3 is TGCGCCAGCAGCCAATTGACTAGCGGGGCGGGGGAGCAGTACTTC.

V gene TRBV20-1 combines with J gene TRBJ2-1; D may be TRBD2 (7 bases). V lost 7 bases to trimming and J lost 5 bases, with 21 bases between them. CDR3 length: 15 amino acids. In germline, CDR1 is DFQATT, CDR2 SNEGSKA (reference sequence). CDR3 in amino acids: CSVIEGGGLHNEQFF. CDR3 bases: TGCAGTGTTATTGAGGGGGGGGGCCTTCACAATGAGCAGTTCTTC.

In this sample, this clonotype turned up a few times. The gene calls are TRBV4-3 and TRBJ2-5, with D uncertain. Trimming took off 0 bases at V and 3 bases at J, with 2 bases between the two ends. Germline CDR1 reads LGHNA; CDR2 reads YSLEER. The CDR3 loop spans 12 amino acids. The CDR3 DNA reads as TGCGCCAGCAGCCAAGACAAAGAGACCCAGTACTTC. It is translated as CASSQDKETQYF.

This clonotype was detected only a few times. The V gene is TRBV9, the J gene TRBJ1-2; maybe TRBD1 (5 bases). Looked up from germline, CDR1 is SGDLS and CDR2 is YYNGEE. The CDR3 has 14 amino acids. Trimming took off 0 bases at V and 2 bases at J, with 8 bases between the two ends. CDR3 residues: CASSVAGQNYGYTF. CDR3 in DNA: TGTGCCAGCAGCGTAGCAGGGCAGAACTATGGCTACACCTTC.

CDR3 sequence (DNA): TGTGCCATCAAGGCCAGGGACTTGGAGAACAATGAGCAGTTCTTC. Translated, it gives CAIKARDLENNEQFF. This chain joins TRBV10-3 and TRBJ2-1; D may be TRBD2 (6 bases). Germline V gene lookup returns CDR1 ENHRY and CDR2 SYGVKD. The CDR3 has 15 residues. Trimming stripped 7 bases from V and 5 bases from J, with 18 bases between.

V usage is TRBV28 and J usage is TRBJ2-5; 8 bases match TRBD2. Germline V lookup: CDR1 MDHEN, CDR2 SYDVKM. With 5 bases clipped from V and 2 bases from J, the junction kept 7 bases outside the gene matches. The length of the CDR3 is 15 residues. The CDR3 sequence is CASSPLSGGQETQYF. CDR3 DNA sequence: TGTGCCAGCAGTCCCCTAAGCGGGGGACAAGAGACCCAGTACTTC.

The chain employs TRBV10-3 and TRBJ2-1, with D tentatively TRBD2 (6 bases). With 6 bases removed from V and 8 bases from J, the gap between germline ends came to 20 bases. From germline, CDR1 is ENHRY and CDR2 SYGVKD. The CDR3 has 15 residues. The CDR3: CAIRRDFLEGDEQFF. The CDR3 DNA reads as TGTGCCATCAGAAGGGACTTCCTTGAGGGAGATGAGCAGTTCTTC.

This clonotype was counted only a few times. The chain joins TRBV7-2 to TRBJ1-5, with a weak D call TRBD1 (5 bases). The length of the CDR3 is 14 residues. The germline CDR1 and CDR2 sequences are SGHTA and FQGNSA. V was shortened by 0 bases and J by 6 bases, with 9 bases between the two germline ends. The CDR3, as DNA: TGTGCCAGCAGCTTAGCCAGGGTAGGTCAGCCCCAGCATTTT. Amino acids: CASSLARVGQPQHF.